The rows below give T cell receptor beta chains drawn from one sample of a study of blood T cell repertoires in COVID-19. Using immunoSEQ multiplex PCR, the repertoire was profiled, and TCRdb retains in-frame clones only, with some absent. The data contain fewer than 80,000 clones, 88% of them singletons. The sequenced sample consisted of peripheral blood. All receptors come from a human donor in a cohort sampled during active COVID-19. CDR3s include the opening cysteine and the closing phenylalanine or tryptophan. Fields, in order: D gene, clone size, J gene, V gene, CDR3 DNA, CDR3 protein. D genes are given only for firm matches. Only part of the rows carry a size: once, few, many, or a class if the clone is expanded.

D: TRBD1
size: NA
J: TRBJ1-2
V: TRBV5-1
DNA: TGCGCCAGCAGCTTACAGGGGGCGCGTGGCTACACCTTC
CDR3: CASSLQGARGYTF

D: TRBD1
size: few
J: TRBJ2-1
V: TRBV15
DNA: TGTGCCACCAGCAGAGAACAGGGGGCCTACAATGAGCAGTTCTTC
CDR3: CATSREQGAYNEQFF

D: TRBD1
size: once
J: TRBJ1-2
V: TRBV25-1
DNA: TGTGCCAGCAGTGAAGCAGGGGGCGCTTACTATGGCTACACCTTC
CDR3: CASSEAGGAYYGYTF

D: TRBD2
size: NA
J: TRBJ2-1
V: TRBV3-1/TRBV3-2
DNA: TGTGCCAGCAGCCAAGGAACTAGCGGAGGGGGTGAGCAGTTCTTC
CDR3: CASSQGTSGGGEQFF

D: NA
size: NA
J: TRBJ2-1
V: TRBV12-5
DNA: TGTGCTAGTGGTTTGGTACCACTTAACAATGAGCAGTTCTTC
CDR3: CASGLVPLNNEQFF

D: NA
size: NA
J: TRBJ1-1
V: TRBV2
DNA: TGTGCCAGCAGCCACCCGGGACTCCCGGAGGGCACTGAAGCTTTCTTT
CDR3: CASSHPGLPEGTEAFF

D: NA
size: NA
J: TRBJ2-7
V: TRBV5-4
DNA: TGTGCCAGCAGCCGGCAGGGCGCCTACGAGCAGTACTTC
CDR3: CASSRQGAYEQYF

D: NA
size: NA
J: TRBJ2-3
V: TRBV5-5
DNA: TGTGCCAGCGGCTGGGGCCAAAGCACAGATACGCAGTATTTT
CDR3: CASGWGQSTDTQYF

D: NA
size: NA
J: TRBJ1-4
V: TRBV2
DNA: TGTGCCAGCAGTGTCCAGGGCTTGGGTCATAATGAAAAACTGTTTTTT
CDR3: CASSVQGLGHNEKLFF

D: NA
size: NA
J: TRBJ2-6
V: TRBV25-1
DNA: TGTGCCAGCAGTGACGATTACAGGACCGGGGCCAACGTCCTGACTTTC
CDR3: CASSDDYRTGANVLTF

D: NA
size: NA
J: TRBJ2-5
V: TRBV5-1
DNA: TGCGCCAGCAGCTTGGGGACACGGGAGACCCAGTACTTC
CDR3: CASSLGTRETQYF

D: TRBD1
size: NA
J: TRBJ2-1
V: TRBV28
DNA: TGTGCCACAGTGTCGCCCGGGACAGGGGGCTACAATGAGCAGTTCTTC
CDR3: CATVSPGTGGYNEQFF

D: TRBD2
size: NA
J: TRBJ2-7
V: TRBV13
DNA: TGTGCCAGCAGCACCAAAGCGGGAGGGCCTTTCGAGCAGTACTTC
CDR3: CASSTKAGGPFEQYF

D: TRBD1
size: NA
J: TRBJ1-4
V: TRBV7-9
DNA: TGTGCCAGCAGCTTAAGGGACAGTAATGAAAAACTGTTTTTT
CDR3: CASSLRDSNEKLFF

D: TRBD2
size: NA
J: TRBJ2-2
V: TRBV9
DNA: TGTGCCAGCAGCGTACTAGCGGGGGCGAACACCGGGGAGCTGTTTTTT
CDR3: CASSVLAGANTGELFF

D: TRBD2
size: NA
J: TRBJ2-1
V: TRBV5-1
DNA: TGCGCCAGCAGCTTCTCTGCGGGGGGAAGGTACAATGAGCAGTTCTTC
CDR3: CASSFSAGGRYNEQFF

D: TRBD2
size: NA
J: TRBJ2-1
V: TRBV2
DNA: TGTGCCAGCAGTGCGACTAGCGGCGCTGTAAATGAGCAGTTCTTC
CDR3: CASSATSGAVNEQFF

D: TRBD2
size: NA
J: TRBJ2-5
V: TRBV24-1
DNA: TGTGCCACCAGTGCCGAGGGAGGGTGGGAGACCCAGTACTTC
CDR3: CATSAEGGWETQYF

D: TRBD1
size: few
J: TRBJ1-4
V: TRBV19
DNA: TGTGCCAGTAGTCCCCGGACAGGGGGCAGGAGTGAAAAACTGTTTTTT
CDR3: CASSPRTGGRSEKLFF

D: NA
size: NA
J: TRBJ2-1
V: TRBV6-2/TRBV6-3
DNA: TGTGCCAGCAGTTACGGCCTAGGGAGCCGCCCCTACAATGAGCAGTTCTTC
CDR3: CASSYGLGSRPYNEQFF

D: NA
size: NA
J: TRBJ2-3
V: TRBV20-1
DNA: TGCAGTGCTAGTGCGCGAGGGGGGGGGCCGTGGGCAGATACGCAGTATTTT
CDR3: CSASARGGGPWADTQYF

D: NA
size: NA
J: TRBJ1-2
V: TRBV2
DNA: TGTGCCAGCAGGCGGGGCTGGGCTGAGGGCTACACCTTC
CDR3: CASRRGWAEGYTF

D: NA
size: NA
J: TRBJ2-1
V: TRBV5-6
DNA: TGTGCCAGCAGCTGGCGAGGACGACCAGGGTCCTACAATGAGCAGTTCTTC
CDR3: CASSWRGRPGSYNEQFF

D: NA
size: NA
J: TRBJ1-2
V: TRBV11-2
DNA: TGTGCCAGCAGCCGGTTGTTTTACTATGGCTACACCTTC
CDR3: CASSRLFYYGYTF

D: NA
size: NA
J: TRBJ1-2
V: TRBV7-9
DNA: TGTGCCAGCAGCTTAGGACTCGGTGATGGCTACACCTTC
CDR3: CASSLGLGDGYTF

D: NA
size: NA
J: TRBJ1-6
V: TRBV3-1/TRBV3-2
DNA: TGTGCCAGCAGCCAGGGGGGAGGGAAGAGGAATTCACCCCTCCACTTT
CDR3: CASSQGGGKRNSPLHF

D: NA
size: NA
J: TRBJ1-5
V: TRBV19
DNA: TGTGCCAGTAGTATAGTAGGGCAGTCAGCGGGCAATCAGCCCCAGCATTTT
CDR3: CASSIVGQSAGNQPQHF

D: TRBD2
size: NA
J: TRBJ2-5
V: TRBV6-5
DNA: TGTGCCAGCGGGAGCGGGGATCTGGAGACCCAGTACTTC
CDR3: CASGSGDLETQYF

D: NA
size: NA
J: TRBJ1-2
V: TRBV12-3/TRBV12-4
DNA: TGTGCCAGCAGTTCAGGGTTCAACTATGGCTACACCTTC
CDR3: CASSSGFNYGYTF

D: TRBD1
size: NA
J: TRBJ2-1
V: TRBV6-2/TRBV6-3
DNA: TGTGCCAGCAGTTACGGGACAGGGTCCAATGAGCAGTTCTTC
CDR3: CASSYGTGSNEQFF

D: TRBD1
size: once
J: TRBJ2-5
V: TRBV28
DNA: TGTGCCAGCAGTTCTCGGACAGGGGTGAAGGAGACCCAGTACTTC
CDR3: CASSSRTGVKETQYF

D: NA
size: NA
J: TRBJ1-2
V: TRBV6-6
DNA: TGTGCCAGCAGCCTCGCAGATCTCGGGGAGGGCTATGGCTACACCTTC
CDR3: CASSLADLGEGYGYTF

D: NA
size: NA
J: TRBJ2-7
V: TRBV18
DNA: TGTGCCAGCTCACCAAACAACGAGCAGTACTTC
CDR3: CASSPNNEQYF

D: TRBD1
size: few
J: TRBJ1-2
V: TRBV6-2/TRBV6-3
DNA: TGTGCCAGCAGTGACACTTCGACAGGGAGCTATGGCTACACCTTC
CDR3: CASSDTSTGSYGYTF

D: NA
size: NA
J: TRBJ1-4
V: TRBV7-9
DNA: TGTGCCAGCAGTTCGACAGGTTATAATGAAAAACTGTTTTTT
CDR3: CASSSTGYNEKLFF

D: NA
size: NA
J: TRBJ1-5
V: TRBV6-2/TRBV6-3
DNA: TGTGCCAGCAGTAGTAACAGTAATCAGCCCCAGCATTTT
CDR3: CASSSNSNQPQHF